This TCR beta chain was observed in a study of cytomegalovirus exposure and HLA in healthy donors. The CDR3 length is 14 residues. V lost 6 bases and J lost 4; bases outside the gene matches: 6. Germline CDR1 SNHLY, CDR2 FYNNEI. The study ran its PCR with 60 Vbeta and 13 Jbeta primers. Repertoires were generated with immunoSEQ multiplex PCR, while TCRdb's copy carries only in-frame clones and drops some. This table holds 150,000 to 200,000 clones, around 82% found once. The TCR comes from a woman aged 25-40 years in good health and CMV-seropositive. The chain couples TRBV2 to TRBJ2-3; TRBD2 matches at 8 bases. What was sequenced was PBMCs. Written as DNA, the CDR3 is TGTGCCAGCAGGGGTCAGCGGGGGCCAGATACGCAGTATTTT. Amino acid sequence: CASRGQRGPDTQYF.